These 32 T cell receptor beta chains were sequenced from one sample in a study of cytomegalovirus exposure and HLA in healthy donors. With 60 Vbeta and 13 Jbeta primers, the PCR was carried out. TCRdb keeps only in-frame clones here, not all; method: immunoSEQ multiplex PCR. Of roughly 120,000 clones listed, 80% are singletons. Sequenced input: PBMCs. These TCRs come from a man aged 30 to 45 in good health and CMV-seronegative.

V is TRBV10-1 and J is TRBJ2-1, with a possible D match to TRBD2 (7 bases). This CDR3 contains 13 residues. CDR1 and CDR2 from the germline V gene are WNHNN and SYGVQD (reference sequence). This CDR3 is CARGGGLSNEQFF. In DNA, the CDR3 is TGCGCAAGAGGGGGGGGTCTATCGAATGAGCAGTTCTTC.

The V call is TRBV7-8, the J call TRBJ1-4; possibly TRBD1 for D (6 bases). Germline V gene data show CDR1 as SGHVS and CDR2 as FQNEAQ. Deletions cut 5 bases from V and 8 bases from J, with 18 bases between. There are 15 residues in the CDR3. In DNA form, the CDR3 reads TGTGCCAGCAGCACGGGAGGGGGGCGCAAAGAAAAACTGTTTTTT. This codes for CASSTGGGRKEKLFF.

The chain recombines TRBV6-5 with TRBJ1-5; 8 bases match TRBD1. The V segment lost 4 bases and the J segment 8 bases; nucleotides outside the gene matches: 7. Germline loops: CDR1 MNHEY, CDR2 SVGAGI. This CDR3 spans 14 amino acids. The CDR3 spells CASSSGQGTEPQHF. For the CDR3, the DNA is TGTGCCAGCAGTTCCGGACAGGGAACGGAGCCCCAGCATTTT.

The rearrangement joins TRBV6-5 to TRBJ1-1; weak D call: TRBD1 (6 bases). CDR1 is MNHEY and CDR2 is SVGAGI in the germline V gene. The CDR3 consists of 15 residues. The V end was cut by 2 bases, the J end by 1 base, with 11 bases between. The CDR3 DNA follows: TGTGCCAGCAGTTACCTACAGGGTCAGAACACTGAAGCTTTCTTT. Translating it yields CASSYLQGQNTEAFF.

This rearrangement joins TRBV12-5 to TRBJ2-1; D possibly corresponds to TRBD2 (6 bases). Per the germline V gene, CDR1 is LGHNT and CDR2 is FRNRAP. The CDR3 loop spans 16 amino acids. The V end lost 4 bases, the J end lost 5 bases, and 18 bases lay between the germline ends. CDR3 residues: CASGSSPRGSNNEQFF. The CDR3 nucleotides read TGTGCTAGTGGTTCCTCCCCCCGGGGGTCTAACAATGAGCAGTTCTTC.

This clone came up a few times. The chain is built from TRBV5-6 and TRBJ2-7; TRBD1 agrees at 11 bases. V dropped 0 bases and J dropped 7; count of bases not matched to a gene: 3. The CDR3 contains 14 residues. In germline, CDR1 is SGHDT, CDR2 YYEEEE. The CDR3: CASSLGTGGAEQYF. Here the CDR3 DNA reads TGTGCCAGCAGCTTGGGGACAGGGGGCGCTGAGCAGTACTTC.

The chain recombines TRBV28 with TRBJ1-3, with TRBD1 matching 8 bases. Trimming cost V 7 bases and J 3 bases; bases outside gene matches: 8. CDR1 is MDHEN, CDR2 SYDVKM, per germline. The CDR3 consists of 15 residues. CDR3 in DNA: TGTGCCAGCAACCCAACAGGGGGGTTTGGAAACACCATATATTTT. Translating gives CASNPTGGFGNTIYF.

The chain combines TRBV7-9 with TRBJ2-5; D unresolved. The CDR3 extends over 15 amino acids. Trimming took 4 bases from V and 3 from J, leaving 15 bases between them. Germline assignment: CDR1 SEHNR and CDR2 FQNEAQ (reference sequence). The CDR3 sequence: CASSYSLRSEETQYF. DNA of the CDR3: TGTGCCAGCAGCTATAGTCTTCGATCGGAAGAGACCCAGTACTTC.

The chain carries TRBV6-6 and TRBJ1-2, with TRBD1 matching over 8 bases. The CDR3 is 15 residues long. Germline CDR1 reads MNHNY; CDR2 reads SVGAGI (reference sequence). V dropped 7 bases and J dropped 5; count of bases not matched to a gene: 12. Here the CDR3 DNA reads TGTGCCAGCAATCAAGATTTGGACAGGGAATATGGCTACACCTTC. The encoded protein is CASNQDLDREYGYTF.

A remark on this clone: A read error may produce the germline difference seen at one junction end. The chain combines TRBV4-2 with TRBJ1-5, with D possibly matching TRBD1 (5 bases). This CDR3 spans 14 amino acids. Per the germline V gene, CDR1 is LGHNA and CDR2 is YNFKEQ. The CDR3 reads CASSLLRGGQPQNF. Written as DNA, the CDR3 is TGTGCCAGCAGCCTACTGAGGGGAGGTCAGCCCCAGAATTTT.

The chain uses TRBV7-6 and TRBJ2-7; D uncertain. This CDR3 has 13 amino acids. Trimming left V 1 base short and J 6 bases short, with 10 bases between. CDR1 is SGHVS and CDR2 is FNYEAQ in the germline V gene. The CDR3: CASSLEARGEQYF. In nucleotides, the CDR3 is TGTGCCAGCAGCTTAGAGGCACGAGGCGAGCAGTACTTC. Full variable domain (remainder filled in from reference TRBV7-6 and TRBJ2-7): GAGVSQSPRYKVTKRGQDVALRCDPISGHVSLYWYRQALGQGPEFLTYFNYEAQQDKSGLPNDRFSAERPEGSISTLTIQRTEQRDSAMYRCASSLEARGEQYFGPGTRLTVT.

This sequence joins TRBV10-3 and TRBJ2-1; the match to TRBD2 covers 10 bases. The CDR3 consists of 15 residues. V gave up 3 bases and J gave up 8 bases; unmatched junction bases: 7. The germline V gene encodes CDR1 ENHRY and CDR2 SYGVKD. CDR3 bases: TGTGCCATCAGTGACAGCGGGAGGGCCAAGGATGAGCAGTTCTTC. Protein: CAISDSGRAKDEQFF.

The count of this clone is one. The rearrangement links TRBV30 to TRBJ2-2; tentative D call: TRBD2 (5 bases). The CDR3 covers 14 residues. V was trimmed by 4 bases and J by 5 bases, leaving 14 bases between them. Germline V gene sequence: CDR1 GTSNPN, CDR2 SVGIG (reference sequence). CDR3 residues: CAWTSGLVTGELFF. The CDR3 DNA is TGTGCCTGGACATCGGGGTTAGTTACCGGGGAGCTGTTTTTT.

This sequence joins TRBV19 and TRBJ2-7, with 10 bases fitting TRBD2. The junction had 11 bases not matched to a gene; V was cut back by 8 bases and J by 7 bases. Germline loops: CDR1 LNHDA, CDR2 SQIVND (reference sequence). CDR3 length: 14 amino acids. The CDR3 region is CASSKREGPREQYF. CDR3 DNA: TGTGCCAGTTCTAAGCGGGAGGGCCCTAGGGAGCAGTACTTC.

The DNA for the CDR3 is TGCGCCAGCAGTGATTCGGGACTAGCGGGAGGGACCACAGATACGCAGTATTTT. Its protein is CASSDSGLAGGTTDTQYF. This chain uses TRBV10-1 with TRBJ2-3, with 16 bases fitting TRBD2. This CDR3 spans 18 amino acids. Germline V CDR1 and CDR2: WNHNN, SYGVQD (reference sequence). V shed 3 bases and J 2 bases; nucleotides not matched to a gene: 5.

This rearrangement joins TRBV12-5 to TRBJ2-5, with 7 nucleotides matching TRBD2. V was clipped by 1 base and J by 0 bases; unmatched bases: 8. This CDR3 comprises 17 residues. Germline V gene sequence: CDR1 LGHNT, CDR2 FRNRAP. Written as DNA, the CDR3 is TGTGCTAGTGGTTTGGGGCTAGCGGACCCGAACCAAGAGACCCAGTACTTC. This sequence encodes CASGLGLADPNQETQYF. Supplemented by reference TRBV12-5 and TRBJ2-5, the full variable domain reads DARVTQTPRHKVTEMGQEVTMRCQPILGHNTVFWYRQTMMQGLELLAYFRNRAPLDDSGMPKDRFSAEMPDATLATLKIQPSEPRDSAVYFCASGLGLADPNQETQYFGPGTRLLVL.

This clone is a singleton in its sample. V gene TRBV5-4 combines with J gene TRBJ2-1; 12 bases fit TRBD2. The CDR3 loop spans 16 amino acids. The junction had 5 bases not matched to a gene; V was cut back by 2 bases and J by 5 bases. Per germline, CDR1 SGHNT and CDR2 YYREEE (reference sequence). CDR3 bases: TGTGCCAGCAGCTTAGTGGGACTAGCGGGTGACAATGAGCAGTTCTTC. It yields the protein CASSLVGLAGDNEQFF.

The DNA for the CDR3 is TGTGCCAGCAGCGGACCCGTAGCGGACGAGCAGTACTTC. It translates to CASSGPVADEQYF. V and J are TRBV9 and TRBJ2-7; D might be TRBD2 (6 bases). The length of the CDR3 is 13 residues. The V gene's germline CDR1 is SGDLS and CDR2 YYNGEE. The V and J ends lost 3 bases and 5 bases respectively, with 12 bases between them.

This clone was detected once. V is TRBV5-4 and J is TRBJ2-2, with D unclear. V shed 0 bases and J shed 0 bases, with 6 bases lying between them. Germline CDR1 SGHNT, CDR2 YYREEE (reference sequence). The CDR3 is made up of 15 amino acids. The chain's CDR3 is CASSLELPNTGELFF. In nucleotides, the CDR3 is TGTGCCAGCAGCTTGGAGCTTCCGAACACCGGGGAGCTGTTTTTT.

The chain uses TRBV7-9 and TRBJ2-7, with D tentatively TRBD2 (6 bases). The CDR3 has 15 residues. V was clipped by 5 bases and J by 4 bases, with 18 bases between them. The germline CDR1 and CDR2 sequences are SEHNR and FQNEAQ (reference sequence). The CDR3 reads CASSPRREFEYEQYF. The CDR3 DNA follows: TGTGCCAGCAGCCCCCGACGGGAGTTTGAGTACGAGCAGTACTTC.

This clone has more than one count but fewer than ten. This chain links TRBV6-1 with TRBJ1-1, with D unclear. The germline V gene encodes CDR1 MNHNS and CDR2 SASEGT. Trimming took off 7 bases at V and 1 base at J, with 4 bases between the two ends. This CDR3 region has 11 residues. For the CDR3, the DNA is TGTGCCAGCATCGGGAACACTGAAGCTTTCTTT. Protein product: CASIGNTEAFF.

The rearrangement uses TRBV7-9 and TRBJ1-1; D is perhaps TRBD1 (5 bases). CDR1 SEHNR and CDR2 FQNEAQ come from the germline V gene (reference sequence). This CDR3 has 13 residues. The ends were cut back, 5 bases at V and 6 bases at J, with 13 bases in the middle. CDR3 nucleotide sequence: TGTGCCAGCAGCATCAGCAGGGTCCCTGAAGCTTTCTTT. Protein: CASSISRVPEAFF.

The chain recombines TRBV5-4 with TRBJ1-1, with a tentative D call TRBD1 (5 bases). Between the trimmed V and J ends, which lost 4 bases and 3 bases, there was a span of 19 bases. Per the germline V gene, CDR1 is SGHNT and CDR2 is YYREEE (reference sequence). The CDR3 covers 16 residues. Here the CDR3 DNA reads TGTGCCAGCAGCCTACGACAGAACTTCATGTACACTGAAGCTTTCTTT. It codes for CASSLRQNFMYTEAFF.

The chain employs TRBV7-2 and TRBJ2-1; 7 bases line up with TRBD1. After removal of 5 bases from V and 10 bases from J, the junction contained 11 bases not matched to a gene. The germline V gene encodes CDR1 SGHTA and CDR2 FQGNSA. The length of the CDR3 is 14 residues. As DNA, the CDR3 is TGTGCCAGCAGCGGAAGAGACAGGGTAGTGGAGCAGTTCTTC. This sequence encodes CASSGRDRVVEQFF.

This clone has a handful of counts. This rearrangement joins TRBV5-1 to TRBJ2-7; 9 nucleotides line up with TRBD1. The V and J ends lost 5 bases and 6 bases, in that order; junction bases with no gene match: 6. Germline-derived CDR1 and CDR2 are SGHRS and YFSETQ. This CDR3 has 13 residues. Here the CDR3 DNA reads TGCGCCAGCAGAACCGGACAGGGGAGCGAGCAGTACTTC. Translation: CASRTGQGSEQYF.

The rearrangement joins TRBV18 to TRBJ2-2, with D tentatively TRBD2 (6 bases). Germline V gives CDR1 KGHSH, CDR2 LQKENI. Trimming left V 3 bases short and J 6 bases short, with 11 bases between. The CDR3 runs to 14 residues. CDR3 sequence: CASSPRLVAGELFF. The DNA for the CDR3 is TGTGCCAGCTCACCTCGACTAGTCGCCGGGGAGCTGTTTTTT.

The V call is TRBV21-1, the J call TRBJ1-1; the listed D gene, TRBD1, was not tested against the DNA. TRBV21-1 represents a pseudogene. This CDR3 spans 16 amino acids. The CDR3 DNA reads TGTGCCAGCAGCAGCCCCCTCTTATGGGGCCGGACTGAAGCTTTCTTT. As protein: CASSSPLLWGRTEAFF.

This chain links TRBV5-1 with TRBJ2-5; 7 bases are a match to TRBD1. The DNA end favors TRBJ2-7, so the J call may be wrong. The CDR3 totals 14 residues. Germline V gene data show CDR1 as SGHRS and CDR2 as YFSETQ. The CDR3 reads CASSQDRLLYEQYF. In nucleotides, the CDR3 is TGCGCCAGCAGTCAGGACAGGCTACTTTACGAGCAGTACTTC.

The J gene is TRBJ2-1, the V gene TRBV11-3; 8 positions agree with TRBD2. Germline lookup yields CDR1 SGHNT and CDR2 YENEEA. V shed 5 bases and J 9 bases; nucleotides not matched to a gene: 6. This CDR3 has 13 residues. The CDR3 DNA reads TGTGCCAGCAGCCGAGGACTAGCTAGTGAGCAGTTCTTC. Translation gives CASSRGLASEQFF. Full variable domain (rest looked up from reference TRBV11-3 and TRBJ2-1): EAGVVQSPRYKIIEKKQPVAFWCNPISGHNTLYWYLQNLGQGPELLIRYENEEAVDDSQLPKDRFSAERLKGVDSTLKIQPAELGDSAVYLCASSRGLASEQFFGPGTRLTVL.

The V call is TRBV19, the J call TRBJ1-1, with D unresolved. Germline V CDR1 and CDR2: LNHDA, SQIVND (reference sequence). The CDR3 contains 16 residues. Trimming took off 1 base at V and 0 bases at J, with 12 bases between the two ends. CDR3 region: CASSIAIGVMNTEAFF. CDR3 DNA: TGTGCCAGTAGTATAGCAATCGGGGTCATGAACACTGAAGCTTTCTTT.

The genes are TRBV29-1 and TRBJ2-3; 9 nucleotides align to TRBD1. This CDR3 spans 14 amino acids. The germline CDR1 and CDR2 sequences are SQVTM and ANQGSEA. The ends lost 7 bases at V and 3 bases at J; junction bases unmatched: 8. CDR3 DNA: TGCAGCGGGAAGCGGGACAGGGTAACAGATACGCAGTATTTT. The encoded protein is CSGKRDRVTDTQYF.

The chain combines TRBV7-6 with TRBJ2-7; a weak D match, TRBD1 (5 bases). The CDR3 length is 15 residues. The V end was cut by 1 base, the J end by 3 bases, with 13 bases between. Looked up from germline, CDR1 is SGHVS and CDR2 is FNYEAQ. In DNA form, the CDR3 reads TGTGCCAGCAGCTTAGGGCAGGGAAGTAACTACGAGCAGTACTTC. Its protein is CASSLGQGSNYEQYF.